This is a list of T cell receptor beta chains from one sample in a study of PD-L1 blockade in urothelial cancer. Sequenced by immunoSEQ multiplex PCR; TCRdb stores in-frame clones only, minus some. The data show around 45,000 clones, 83% seen once. This specimen was PBMCs, taken around atezolizumab (anti-PD-L1) treatment. These receptors came from a man aged 55 to 70 with urothelial cancer. Both conserved end residues are part of each CDR3. The order of the fields is J gene, V gene, CDR3 protein.

J: TRBJ2-7; V: TRBV18; CDR3: CASSPPIAPYEQYF
J: TRBJ2-1; V: TRBV19; CDR3: CASSMGVGVPYNEQFF
J: TRBJ2-2; V: TRBV19; CDR3: CASSFQIDTGELFF
J: TRBJ2-2; V: TRBV11-2; CDR3: CASSPRRISGELFF
J: TRBJ2-7; V: TRBV30; CDR3: CAWSGDMPYEQYF
J: TRBJ2-7; V: TRBV5-1; CDR3: CASSLEGGRAYEQYF
J: TRBJ1-1; V: TRBV4-1; CDR3: CASSQVGTAEAFF
J: TRBJ2-2; V: TRBV10-2; CDR3: CASTPPGNTGELFF
J: TRBJ1-2; V: TRBV4-2; CDR3: CASSQGQGHGYTF
J: TRBJ2-1; V: TRBV27; CDR3: CASRDRGINEQFF
J: TRBJ1-3; V: TRBV29-1; CDR3: CSVRPGGGNTIYF
J: TRBJ1-5; V: TRBV10-3; CDR3: CAISEGTGLRVNQPQHF
J: TRBJ1-1; V: TRBV7-9; CDR3: CASSLAGHLTEAFF
J: TRBJ2-1; V: TRBV2; CDR3: CAPFGYNEQFF
J: TRBJ1-1; V: TRBV11-2; CDR3: CASRIQGLNTEAFF
J: TRBJ1-4; V: TRBV15; CDR3: CATSHDRGPSLIEKLFF
J: TRBJ2-3; V: TRBV5-1; CDR3: CASSPGQGTDTQYF
J: TRBJ2-1; V: TRBV25-1; CDR3: CASSEYQGEGAYNEQFF
J: TRBJ2-1; V: TRBV11-2; CDR3: CASSLGLVGLAHNEQFF
J: TRBJ2-2; V: TRBV5-4; CDR3: CASSRDRIRTGELFF
J: TRBJ2-3; V: TRBV28; CDR3: CASSPGTGVGDTQYF
J: TRBJ2-7; V: TRBV7-6; CDR3: CASSPGTGQTYEQYF
J: TRBJ2-1; V: TRBV5-4; CDR3: CASRGRQGGENEQFF
J: TRBJ1-1; V: TRBV28; CDR3: CAAEDETEAFF
J: TRBJ1-5; V: TRBV29-1; CDR3: CSVGDSTYSNQPQHF
J: TRBJ1-1; V: TRBV30; CDR3: CAPGVRGWGVTEAFF
J: TRBJ2-4; V: TRBV28; CDR3: CASRRQGAKNIQYF
J: TRBJ2-5; V: TRBV10-2; CDR3: CASQRGGETQYF
J: TRBJ2-7; V: TRBV30; CDR3: CAWSVGGTGGSSYEQYF
J: TRBJ2-2; V: TRBV11-2; CDR3: CASSFRQGTNTGELFF
J: TRBJ1-1; V: TRBV28; CDR3: CAAFRDGGGSAFF
J: TRBJ2-1; V: TRBV10-2; CDR3: CASSAVAGLTTRFYNEQFF
J: TRBJ2-7; V: TRBV11-3; CDR3: CASSAPGTVNYEQYF
J: TRBJ2-3; V: TRBV5-6; CDR3: CASSSAGSRSTDTQYF
J: TRBJ2-5; V: TRBV18; CDR3: CASSPRDRAGQETQYF
J: TRBJ1-4; V: TRBV10-2; CDR3: CASSEWLLSNEKLFF
J: TRBJ1-5; V: TRBV6-1; CDR3: CASSARTGISQPQHF
J: TRBJ2-3; V: TRBV2; CDR3: CASSQTGPDTQYF
J: TRBJ2-3; V: TRBV2; CDR3: CASSPTGPDTQYF
J: TRBJ2-3; V: TRBV7-9; CDR3: CASSLWQGTDTQYF
J: TRBJ1-3; V: TRBV2; CDR3: CASSGGQLSGNTIYF
J: TRBJ1-1; V: TRBV6-6; CDR3: CASSLVNTEAFF
J: TRBJ2-1; V: TRBV18; CDR3: CASSPPGLAGGFHEQFF
J: TRBJ2-3; V: TRBV13; CDR3: CASSPTALAGDTQYF
J: TRBJ2-5; V: TRBV10-1; CDR3: CASSESWGGQETQYF
J: TRBJ2-2; V: TRBV5-6; CDR3: CASSPLDRNTGELFF
J: TRBJ1-5; V: TRBV4-1; CDR3: CASSPVGNQPQHF
J: TRBJ1-5; V: TRBV28; CDR3: CASSRRQGADQPQHF
J: TRBJ1-1; V: TRBV5-4; CDR3: CASSLKTGVTEAFF
J: TRBJ1-4; V: TRBV30; CDR3: CAWSVSNDWTGEGATNEKLFF
J: TRBJ1-2; V: TRBV11-2; CDR3: CASSSGYHGYTF
J: TRBJ1-1; V: TRBV7-9; CDR3: CASSFDFRGGEAFF
J: TRBJ1-5; V: TRBV19; CDR3: CASSVGTGANQPQHF
J: TRBJ1-5; V: TRBV2; CDR3: CASTRTLSNQPQHF
J: TRBJ2-3; V: TRBV19; CDR3: CASTGIDTQYF
J: TRBJ1-1; V: TRBV5-1; CDR3: CASSLDRENTEAFF
J: TRBJ1-5; V: TRBV7-2; CDR3: CASTTTGLSNQPQHF
J: TRBJ1-6; V: TRBV5-1; CDR3: CASSFTGAGVDGSPLHF
J: TRBJ2-1; V: TRBV7-3; CDR3: CASSLIAGGRNEQFF